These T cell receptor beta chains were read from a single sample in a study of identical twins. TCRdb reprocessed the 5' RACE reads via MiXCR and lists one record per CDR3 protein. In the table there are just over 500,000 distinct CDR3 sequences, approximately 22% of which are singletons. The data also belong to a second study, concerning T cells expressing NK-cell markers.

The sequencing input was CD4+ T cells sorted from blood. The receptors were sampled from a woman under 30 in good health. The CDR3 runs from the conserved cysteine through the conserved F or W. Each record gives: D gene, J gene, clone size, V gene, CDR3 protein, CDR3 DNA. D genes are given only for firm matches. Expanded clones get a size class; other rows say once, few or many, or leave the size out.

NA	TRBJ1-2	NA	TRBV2	CASRNPLKPGGYTF	TGTGCCAGCAGGAACCCACTGAAGCCCGGGGGCTACACCTTC
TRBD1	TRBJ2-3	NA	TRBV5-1	CASSGKTGGDTQYF	TGCGCCAGCAGCGGAAAGACAGGGGGCGATACGCAGTATTTT
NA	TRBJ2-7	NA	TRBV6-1	CASSQYRGSYEQYF	TGTGCCAGCAGTCAATACAGAGGATCCTACGAGCAGTACTTC
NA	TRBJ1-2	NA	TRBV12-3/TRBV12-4	CASSLQFHRAEIHYGYTF	TGTGCCAGCAGTTTACAATTCCACAGGGCCGAGATACACTATGGCTACACCTTC
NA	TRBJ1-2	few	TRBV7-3	CASSRQGRTEGYTF	TGTGCCAGCAGCCGTCAGGGTAGGACGGAGGGCTACACCTTC
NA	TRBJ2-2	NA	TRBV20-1	CSARGGLGKTGELFF	TGCAGTGCTAGGGGTGGGTTGGGAAAGACCGGGGAGCTGTTTTTT
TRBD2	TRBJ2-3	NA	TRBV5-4	CASSAGLAGAPDTQYF	TGTGCCAGCAGCGCCGGACTAGCGGGGGCACCAGATACGCAGTATTTT
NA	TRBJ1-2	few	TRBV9	CASSVEAGVYGYTF	TGTGCCAGCAGCGTAGAAGCAGGGGTCTATGGCTACACCTTC
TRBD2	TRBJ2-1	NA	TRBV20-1	CSAKRGLAWGNEQFF	TGCAGTGCTAAAAGGGGACTAGCGTGGGGCAATGAGCAGTTCTTC
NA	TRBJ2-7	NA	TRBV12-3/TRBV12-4	CASSAGAREYEQYF	TGTGCCAGCAGCGCCGGGGCCAGGGAGTACGAGCAGTACTTC
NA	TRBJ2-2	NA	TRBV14	CASSQHTSIGELFF	TGTGCCAGCAGCCAACACACTAGTATCGGGGAGCTGTTTTTT
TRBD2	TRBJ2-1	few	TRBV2	CASIGLAGTGEQFF	TGTGCCAGCATCGGACTAGCGGGTACGGGTGAGCAGTTCTTC
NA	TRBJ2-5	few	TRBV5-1	CASSSQAGDGETQYF	TGCGCCAGCAGCTCCCAGGCAGGGGACGGAGAGACCCAGTACTTC
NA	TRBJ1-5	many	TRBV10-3	CAIRDTDQPQHF	TGTGCCATCCGGGACACTGATCAGCCCCAGCATTTT
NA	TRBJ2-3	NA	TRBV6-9	CASSHLLWGDSTDTQYF	TGTGCCAGCAGTCACCTACTCTGGGGGGACAGCACAGATACGCAGTATTTT
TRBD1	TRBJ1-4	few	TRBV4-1	CASSQRGGFNEKLFF	TGCGCCAGCAGCCAAAGAGGGGGCTTCAATGAAAAACTGTTTTTT
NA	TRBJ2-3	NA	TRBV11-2	CASSFGGAGGTQYF	TGTGCCAGCAGCTTTGGGGGGGCGGGCGGTACGCAGTATTTT
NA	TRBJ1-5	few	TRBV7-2	CASSMRMRAALHF	TGTGCCAGCAGCATGCGTATGAGAGCCGCTTTGCATTTT
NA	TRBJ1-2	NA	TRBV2	CASMRDIGLYGYTF	TGTGCCAGCATGCGGGACATAGGGCTTTATGGCTACACCTTC
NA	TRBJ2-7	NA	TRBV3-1	CASRTNKDSYEQYF	TGTGCCAGCAGAACTAACAAAGACAGCTACGAGCAGTACTTC
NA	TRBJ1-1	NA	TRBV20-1	CSARSGTAEAFF	TGCAGTGCTAGATCGGGGACGGCTGAAGCTTTCTTT
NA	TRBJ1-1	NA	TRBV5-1	CASSGQAGVSTEAFF	TGCGCCAGCAGCGGGCAGGCGGGAGTGAGCACTGAAGCTTTCTTT
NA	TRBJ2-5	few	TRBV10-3	CAISSQKAEETQYF	TGTGCCATCAGTTCGCAAAAAGCGGAAGAGACCCAGTACTTC
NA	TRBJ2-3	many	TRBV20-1	CSSPYPPSDTQYF	TGCAGTTCCCCCTATCCGCCCTCAGATACGCAGTATTTT
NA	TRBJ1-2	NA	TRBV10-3	CAITEGYFYTF	TGTGCCATCACTGAGGGGTATTTCTACACCTTC
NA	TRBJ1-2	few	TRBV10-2	CASSYRDIGYGYTF	TGCGCCAGCAGTTACCGGGACATTGGGTATGGCTACACCTTC
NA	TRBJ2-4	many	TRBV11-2	CASSAGAALLNIQYF	TGTGCCAGCAGCGCGGGGGCCGCCCTATTAAACATTCAGTACTTC
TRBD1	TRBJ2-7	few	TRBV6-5	CASSLTGVYEQYF	TGTGCCAGCAGCTTAACAGGGGTTTACGAGCAGTACTTC
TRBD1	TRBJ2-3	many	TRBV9	CASSFGQARDTQYF	TGTGCCAGCAGCTTCGGACAGGCCCGGGATACGCAGTATTTT
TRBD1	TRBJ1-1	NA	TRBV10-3	CAIRTRGLNTEAFF	TGTGCCATCAGAACCAGGGGGCTGAACACTGAAGCTTTCTTT
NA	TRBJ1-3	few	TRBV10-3	CAIRGTSGNTIYF	TGTGCCATCAGAGGGACATCTGGAAACACCATATATTTT
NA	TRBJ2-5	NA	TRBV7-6	CASAGHHQETQYF	TGTGCCAGCGCAGGACACCACCAAGAGACCCAGTACTTC
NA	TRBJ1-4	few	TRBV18	CASSSGQNEKLFF	TGTGCCAGCTCATCCGGACAGAATGAAAAACTGTTTTTT
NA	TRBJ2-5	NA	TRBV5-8	CASSLSSRARGTQYF	TGTGCCAGCAGCTTGTCCTCCAGGGCTAGGGGGACCCAGTACTTC
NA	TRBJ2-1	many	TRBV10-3	CAISVPGTYNEQFF	TGTGCCATCAGCGTACCCGGGACATACAATGAGCAGTTCTTC
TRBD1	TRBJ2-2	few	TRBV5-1	CASSTDRRSTGELFF	TGCGCCAGCAGCACGGACAGGAGGAGCACCGGGGAGCTGTTTTTT
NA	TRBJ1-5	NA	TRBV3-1	CASTSGQSNQPQHF	TGTGCCAGCACCTCCGGGCAGAGCAATCAGCCCCAGCATTTT
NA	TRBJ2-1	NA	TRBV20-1	CSARAHEQFF	TGCAGTGCTAGGGCCCATGAGCAGTTCTTC
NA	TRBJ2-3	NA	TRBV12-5	CASGLSGADTQYF	TGTGCTAGTGGTTTGAGCGGAGCAGATACGCAGTATTTT
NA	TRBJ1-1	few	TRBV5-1	CASSLWTLGTNTEAFF	TGCGCCAGCAGCTTGTGGACCCTCGGGACTAACACTGAAGCTTTCTTT
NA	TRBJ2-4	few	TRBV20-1	CSAPGDQNIQYF	TGCAGTGCCCCAGGGGACCAGAACATTCAGTACTTC
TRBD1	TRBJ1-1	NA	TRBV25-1	CASSDRDRGEAFF	TGTGCCAGCAGTGACCGGGACAGGGGAGAAGCTTTCTTT
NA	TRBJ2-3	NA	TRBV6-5	CASSYRRGSTDTQYF	TGTGCCAGCAGTTACAGACGGGGTAGCACAGATACGCAGTATTTT
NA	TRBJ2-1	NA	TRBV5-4	CASSLAPTANNEQFF	TGTGCCAGCAGCTTGGCCCCGACAGCCAACAATGAGCAGTTCTTC
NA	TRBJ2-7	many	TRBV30	CAWSFGGEQYF	TGTGCCTGGAGTTTTGGAGGGGAGCAGTACTTC
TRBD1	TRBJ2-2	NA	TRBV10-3	CATQDRVNTGELFF	TGTGCCACCCAGGACAGGGTCAACACCGGGGAGCTGTTTTTT
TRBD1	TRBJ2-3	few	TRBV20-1	CSARGATGGADTQYF	TGCAGTGCTAGAGGCGCCACAGGGGGAGCAGATACGCAGTATTTT
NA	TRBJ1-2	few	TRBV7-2	CASSLAGSGGYTF	TGTGCCAGCAGCTTAGCGGGATCCGGGGGCTACACCTTC
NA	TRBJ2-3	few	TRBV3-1	CASSPNAGLRPQYF	TGTGCCAGCAGCCCTAACGCCGGTCTTCGGCCCCAGTATTTT
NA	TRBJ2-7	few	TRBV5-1	CASSFGGLSYEQYF	TGCGCCAGCAGCTTCGGGGGGCTTTCCTACGAGCAGTACTTC